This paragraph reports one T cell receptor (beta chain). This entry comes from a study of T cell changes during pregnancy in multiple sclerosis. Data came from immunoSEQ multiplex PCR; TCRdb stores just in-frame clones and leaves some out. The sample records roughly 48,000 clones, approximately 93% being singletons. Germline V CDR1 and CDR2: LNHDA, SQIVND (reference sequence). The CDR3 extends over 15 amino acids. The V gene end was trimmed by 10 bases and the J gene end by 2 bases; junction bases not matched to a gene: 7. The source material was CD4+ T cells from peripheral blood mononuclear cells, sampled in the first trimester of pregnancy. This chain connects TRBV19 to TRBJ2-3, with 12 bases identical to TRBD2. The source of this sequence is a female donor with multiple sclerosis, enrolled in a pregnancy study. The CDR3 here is CATSGGGIFTDTQYF. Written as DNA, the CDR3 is TGTGCCACTAGCGGGGGGGGAATCTTCACAGATACGCAGTATTTT.